This TCR beta chain was found in a study of OX40 agonist ivuxolimab in advanced cancers. Study as a whole: Head and neck, renal cell, melanoma or hepatocellular carcinoma were the cancers that dose-escalation patients had. Overall study results and limits: Near-lowest levels of clonal expansion characterized partial responders at 0.1-3.0 mg/kg. Researchers report that CD8+ T cells had, on average, more expanded clones than CD4+.

Notes on this clone: What it binds is not known.

Cycle 7 day 1, cycle 4 day 1, and baseline were the timepoints at which blood was sampled. The V end lost 3 bases, the J end lost 1 base, and 6 bases lay between the germline ends. Per the germline V gene, CDR1 is SNHLY and CDR2 is FYNNEI. CDR3 length: 13 amino acids. Profiling relied on immunoSEQ multiplex PCR, and the TCRdb table lists in-frame clones only, not all of them. The sample includes 9,000 to 10,000 clones, 65% to 75% seen only once; the top ten take about a quarter. This receptor was obtained from an adult with an advanced solid tumor such as melanoma, head and neck, liver or kidney cancer. Sequencing used CD4+ or CD8+ T cells sorted from blood, obtained in a trial of the OX40 agonist ivuxolimab. The chain recombines TRBV2 with TRBJ1-1; D is uncertain. CDR3 protein: CASSDGKNTEAFF. CDR3 DNA: TGTGCCAGCAGTGACGGTAAGAACACTGAAGCTTTCTTT.